This TCR beta chain was recorded in a study of cytomegalovirus exposure and HLA in healthy donors. The PCR used 60 Vbeta and 13 Jbeta primers. Sequencing used immunoSEQ multiplex PCR; TCRdb keeps in-frame clones, though not all of them. Among about 160,000 clones listed, around 69% were seen once. With 0 bases clipped from V and 8 bases from J, the junction kept 15 bases outside the gene matches. Germline V lookup: CDR1 LGHNA, CDR2 YSLEER. The length of the CDR3 is 17 residues. Study-level points and caveats: A later analysis found that most CMV-associated TCR beta chains appeared HLA-restricted. Reports showed the classifier diagnosing cytomegalovirus status with high specificity and sensitivity. The study put 150 to 200 TCR beta chains on its list as cytomegalovirus-associated. Sequence variants that were highly shared formed a cluster that was likely a sequencing artifact.

This clone was counted once. Its antigen is not identified. The source of this sequence is a woman aged 25 to 39 in good health and CMV-seronegative. The V gene is TRBV4-3, the J gene TRBJ1-2; 7 bases align to TRBD1. Sequenced material: PBMCs. The CDR3, as DNA: TGCGCCAGCAGCCAAGATCAGGCAGACAGGGTTAGGCGCGGCTACACCTTC. Protein sequence: CASSQDQADRVRRGYTF.